In its sample, the clone carrying this T cell receptor (beta chain) was seen a few times. This entry comes from a study of T cells in Graves' hyperthyroidism and ophthalmopathy. The CDR3 consists of 12 residues. CDR1 and CDR2 (germline): SGDLS, YYNGEE. V gave up 4 bases and J gave up 5 bases, with 8 bases separating them. Authors of the study amplified TCR beta CDR3 regions from RNA transcripts. First-round RT-PCR with HTBI primers amplified the TCR CDR3 region. One entry per CDR3 protein, called by TCRdb with MiXCR from the multiplex PCR reads. The data contain around 580,000 distinct CDR3 sequences, more than 45% of them seen just once; the ten biggest clones take up around 8%.

Sequencing input: peripheral blood or thyroid tissue (not recorded which). V is TRBV9 and J is TRBJ2-3; D is ambiguous. The receptor comes from a woman in her late teens or twenties with Graves' hyperthyroidism. The CDR3 region has the DNA TGTGCCAGCAGCTCTGTGTTAGATACGCAGTATTTT. This translates into CASSSVLDTQYF.